The present entry profiles one T cell receptor beta chain with its context. The antigen remains unidentified. This sample was included in a study of follicular helper T cells after annual influenza vaccination. The wider study: Some donors were sampled over the 2013-2014, 2014-2015 and 2015-2016 vaccinations. Study outcomes and limitations: Day 7 ICOS+CD38+ clones later appeared mostly in ICOS-CD38- cTfh.

The time point: 2015-2016 season, pre-vaccination. TCRB sequencing was done at Survey resolution level. Libraries were prepared by immunoSEQ multiplex PCR; TCRdb keeps only in-frame clonotypes and omits some of them. The table shows 2,000 to 2,500 clones, with roughly 86% occurring only once. The TCR was taken from an adult who received the influenza vaccine. Specimen: CXCR5- memory CD4+ T cells sorted from blood, collected on the day of influenza vaccination.

DNA for the CDR3: TGTGCCAGCAGCCCGGGGGGGGCGGACGGGCGGGAAAAACTGTTTTTT. Amino acid sequence: CASSPGGADGREKLFF. The chain employs TRBV7-8 and TRBJ1-4; perhaps TRBD1 as D (6 bases). Germline V gene lookup returns CDR1 SGHVS and CDR2 FQNEAQ. There are 16 residues in the CDR3. V lost 5 bases and J 8 bases, leaving 21 bases between the germline ends.